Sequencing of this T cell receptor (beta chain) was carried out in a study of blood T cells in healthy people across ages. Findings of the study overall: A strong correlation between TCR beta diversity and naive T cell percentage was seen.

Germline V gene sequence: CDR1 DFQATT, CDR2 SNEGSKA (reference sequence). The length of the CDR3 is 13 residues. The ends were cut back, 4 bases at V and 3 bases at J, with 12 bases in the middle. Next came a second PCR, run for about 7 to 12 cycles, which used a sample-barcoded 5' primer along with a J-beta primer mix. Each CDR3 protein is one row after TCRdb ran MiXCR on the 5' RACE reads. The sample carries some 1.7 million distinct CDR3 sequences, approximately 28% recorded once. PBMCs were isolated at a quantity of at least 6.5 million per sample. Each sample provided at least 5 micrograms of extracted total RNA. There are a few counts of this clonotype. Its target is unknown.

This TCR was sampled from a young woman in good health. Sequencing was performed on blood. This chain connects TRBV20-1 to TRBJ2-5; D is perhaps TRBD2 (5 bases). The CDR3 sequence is CSATAGIEETQYF. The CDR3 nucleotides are TGCAGTGCTACCGCCGGGATAGAAGAGACCCAGTACTTC.